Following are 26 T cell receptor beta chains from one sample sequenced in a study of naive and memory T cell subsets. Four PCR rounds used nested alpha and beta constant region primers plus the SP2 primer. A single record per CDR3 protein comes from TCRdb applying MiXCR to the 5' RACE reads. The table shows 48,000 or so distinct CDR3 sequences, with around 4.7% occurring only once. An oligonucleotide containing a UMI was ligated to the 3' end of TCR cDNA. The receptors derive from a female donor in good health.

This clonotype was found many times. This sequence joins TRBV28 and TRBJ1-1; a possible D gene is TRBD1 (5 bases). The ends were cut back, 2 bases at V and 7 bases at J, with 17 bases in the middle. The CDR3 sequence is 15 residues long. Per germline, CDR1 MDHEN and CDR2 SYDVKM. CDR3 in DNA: TGTGCCAGCAGTTTACCGGTTTCGGGGGTTAGTGAAGCTTTCTTT. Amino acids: CASSLPVSGVSEAFF.

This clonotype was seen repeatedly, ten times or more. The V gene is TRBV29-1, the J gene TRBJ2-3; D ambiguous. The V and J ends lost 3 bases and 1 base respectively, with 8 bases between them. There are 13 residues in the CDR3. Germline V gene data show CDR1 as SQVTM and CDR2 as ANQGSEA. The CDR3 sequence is CSVDHPRTDTQYF. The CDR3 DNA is TGCAGCGTTGACCACCCCCGCACAGATACGCAGTATTTT.

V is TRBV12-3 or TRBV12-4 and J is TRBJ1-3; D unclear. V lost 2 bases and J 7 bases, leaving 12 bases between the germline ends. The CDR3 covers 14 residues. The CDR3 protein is CASSLLAGGNTIYF. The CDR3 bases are TGTGCCAGCAGTTTATTGGCAGGTGGCAACACCATATATTTT.

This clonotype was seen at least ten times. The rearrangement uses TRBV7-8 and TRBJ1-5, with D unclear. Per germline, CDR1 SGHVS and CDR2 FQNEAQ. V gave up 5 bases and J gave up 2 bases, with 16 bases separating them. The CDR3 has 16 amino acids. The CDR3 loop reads CASSPYRARGNQPQHF. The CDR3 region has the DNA TGTGCCAGCAGCCCCTACCGGGCCCGCGGCAATCAGCCCCAGCATTTT. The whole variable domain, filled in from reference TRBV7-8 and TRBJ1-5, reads GAGVSQSPRYKVAKRGQDVALRCDPISGHVSLFWYQQALGQGPEFLTYFQNEAQLDKSGLPSDRFFAERPEGSVSTLKIQRTQQEDSAVYLCASSPYRARGNQPQHFGDGTRLSIL.

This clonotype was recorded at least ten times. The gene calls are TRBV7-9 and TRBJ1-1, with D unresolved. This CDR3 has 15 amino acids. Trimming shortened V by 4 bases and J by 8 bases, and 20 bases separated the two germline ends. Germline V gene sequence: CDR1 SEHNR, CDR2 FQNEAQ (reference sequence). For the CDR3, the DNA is TGTGCCAGCAGCTCCCCCGGTGGAGGGTTTATGGAAGCTTTCTTT. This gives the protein CASSSPGGGFMEAFF.

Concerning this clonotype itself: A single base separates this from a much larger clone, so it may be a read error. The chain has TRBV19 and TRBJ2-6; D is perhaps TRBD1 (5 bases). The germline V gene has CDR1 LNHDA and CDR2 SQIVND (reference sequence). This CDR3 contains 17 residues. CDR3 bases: TGTACCAGTAGTAGGTTGACAGCCCCCTCTGGGGCCAACGTCCTGACTTTC. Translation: CTSSRLTAPSGANVLTF.

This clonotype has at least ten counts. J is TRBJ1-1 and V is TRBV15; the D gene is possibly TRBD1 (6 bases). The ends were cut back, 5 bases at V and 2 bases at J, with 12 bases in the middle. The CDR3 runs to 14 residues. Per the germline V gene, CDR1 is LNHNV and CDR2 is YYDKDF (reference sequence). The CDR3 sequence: CATSPGRGNTEAFF. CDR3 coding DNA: TGTGCCACCAGCCCCGGCAGGGGCAACACTGAAGCTTTCTTT.

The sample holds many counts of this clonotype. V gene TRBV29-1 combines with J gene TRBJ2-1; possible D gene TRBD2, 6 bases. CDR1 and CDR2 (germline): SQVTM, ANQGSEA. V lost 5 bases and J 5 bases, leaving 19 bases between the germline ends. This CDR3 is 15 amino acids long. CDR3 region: CSVKQPTRTNNEQFF. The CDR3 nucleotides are TGCAGCGTTAAGCAACCGACTAGGACGAACAATGAGCAGTTCTTC.

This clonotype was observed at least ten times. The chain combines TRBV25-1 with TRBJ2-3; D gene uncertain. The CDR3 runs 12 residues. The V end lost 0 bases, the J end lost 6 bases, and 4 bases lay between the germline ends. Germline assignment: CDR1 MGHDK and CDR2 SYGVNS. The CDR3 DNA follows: TGTGCCAGCAGTGAATATCACGATACGCAGTATTTT. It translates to CASSEYHDTQYF.

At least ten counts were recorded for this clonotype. Here the CDR3 reads CASSLVLRNGRTGYEQYF. The CDR3 DNA reads TGTGCCAGCAGCTTAGTACTTAGAAATGGGCGGACAGGGTACGAGCAGTACTTC. The chain joins TRBV7-9 to TRBJ2-7; TRBD1 aligns across 8 bases. This CDR3 region has 18 residues. CDR1 SEHNR and CDR2 FQNEAQ come from the germline V gene (reference sequence). V shed 1 base, J shed 4 bases, and the junction held 15 bases outside the gene matches.

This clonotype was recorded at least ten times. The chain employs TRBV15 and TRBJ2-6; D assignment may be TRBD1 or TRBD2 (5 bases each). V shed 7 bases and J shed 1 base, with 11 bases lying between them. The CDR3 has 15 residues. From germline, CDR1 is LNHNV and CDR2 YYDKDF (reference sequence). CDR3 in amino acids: CATTNEGSGANVLTF. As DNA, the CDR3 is TGTGCCACCACGAATGAGGGGTCTGGGGCCAACGTCCTGACTTTC. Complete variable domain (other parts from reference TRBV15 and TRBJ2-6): DAMVIQNPRYQVTQFGKPVTLSCSQTLNHNVMYWYQQKSSQAPKLLFHYYDKDFNNEADTPDNFQSRRPNTSFCFLDIRSPGLGDTAMYLCATTNEGSGANVLTFGAGSRLTVL.

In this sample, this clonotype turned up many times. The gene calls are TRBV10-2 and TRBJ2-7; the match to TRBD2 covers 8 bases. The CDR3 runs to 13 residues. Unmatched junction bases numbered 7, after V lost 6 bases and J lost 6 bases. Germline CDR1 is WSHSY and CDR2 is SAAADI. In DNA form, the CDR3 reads TGCGCCAGCAGACCCGGGACTAGGCGCGAGCAGTACTTC. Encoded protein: CASRPGTRREQYF.

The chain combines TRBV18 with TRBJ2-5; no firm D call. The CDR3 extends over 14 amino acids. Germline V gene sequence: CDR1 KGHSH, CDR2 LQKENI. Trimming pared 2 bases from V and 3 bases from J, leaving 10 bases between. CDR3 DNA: TGTGCCAGCTCACCAAATGCCGGAAAAGAGACCCAGTACTTC. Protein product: CASSPNAGKETQYF.

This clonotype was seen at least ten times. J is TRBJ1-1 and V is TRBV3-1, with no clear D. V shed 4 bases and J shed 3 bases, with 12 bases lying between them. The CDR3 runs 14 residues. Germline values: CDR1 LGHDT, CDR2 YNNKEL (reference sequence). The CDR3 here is CASSLTIGDTEAFF. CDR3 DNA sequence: TGTGCCAGCAGCCTCACGATCGGGGACACTGAAGCTTTCTTT. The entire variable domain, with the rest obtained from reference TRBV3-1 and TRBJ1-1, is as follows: DTAVSQTPKYLVTQMGNDKSIKCEQNLGHDTMYWYKQDSKKFLKIMFSYNNKELIINETVPNRFSPKSPDKAHLNLHINSLELGDSAVYFCASSLTIGDTEAFFGQGTRLTVV.

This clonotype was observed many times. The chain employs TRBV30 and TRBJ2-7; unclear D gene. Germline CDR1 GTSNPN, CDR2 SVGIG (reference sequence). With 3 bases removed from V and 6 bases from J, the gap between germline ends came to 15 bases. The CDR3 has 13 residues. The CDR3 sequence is CAWSPGSIREQYF. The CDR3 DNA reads TGTGCCTGGAGCCCCGGAAGCATTCGCGAGCAGTACTTC.

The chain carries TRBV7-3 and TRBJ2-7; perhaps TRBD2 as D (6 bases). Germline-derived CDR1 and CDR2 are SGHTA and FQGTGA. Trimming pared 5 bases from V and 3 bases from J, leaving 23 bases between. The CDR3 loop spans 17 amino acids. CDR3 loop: CASSLNKAPPGDYEQYF. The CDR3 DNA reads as TGTGCCAGCAGCCTAAATAAGGCACCCCCGGGGGACTACGAGCAGTACTTC.

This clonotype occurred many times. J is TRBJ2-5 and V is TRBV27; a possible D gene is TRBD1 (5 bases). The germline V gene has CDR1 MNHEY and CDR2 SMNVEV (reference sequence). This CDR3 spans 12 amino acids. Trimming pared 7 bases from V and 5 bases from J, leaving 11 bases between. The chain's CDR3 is CASKNAGETQYF. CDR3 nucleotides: TGTGCCAGCAAGAACGCAGGGGAGACCCAGTACTTC.

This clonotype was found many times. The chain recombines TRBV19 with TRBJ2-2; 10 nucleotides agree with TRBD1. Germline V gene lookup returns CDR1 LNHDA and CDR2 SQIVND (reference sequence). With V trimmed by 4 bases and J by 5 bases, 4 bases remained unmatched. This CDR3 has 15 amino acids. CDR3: CASSRQGAWTGELFF. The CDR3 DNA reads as TGTGCCAGTAGTAGACAGGGGGCATGGACCGGGGAGCTGTTTTTT.

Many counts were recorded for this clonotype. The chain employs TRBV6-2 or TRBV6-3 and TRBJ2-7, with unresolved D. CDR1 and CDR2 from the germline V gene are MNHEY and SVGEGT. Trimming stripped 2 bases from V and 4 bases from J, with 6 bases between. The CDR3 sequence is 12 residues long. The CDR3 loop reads CASSYISYEQYF. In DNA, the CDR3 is TGTGCCAGCAGTTACATTTCTTACGAGCAGTACTTC.

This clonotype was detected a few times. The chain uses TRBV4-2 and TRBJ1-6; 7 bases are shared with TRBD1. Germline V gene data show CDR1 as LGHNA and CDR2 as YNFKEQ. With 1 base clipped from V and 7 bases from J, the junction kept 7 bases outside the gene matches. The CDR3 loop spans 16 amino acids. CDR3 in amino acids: CASSQVRTGLNSPLHF. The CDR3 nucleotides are TGTGCCAGCAGCCAAGTGCGGACAGGTCTGAATTCACCCCTCCACTTT.

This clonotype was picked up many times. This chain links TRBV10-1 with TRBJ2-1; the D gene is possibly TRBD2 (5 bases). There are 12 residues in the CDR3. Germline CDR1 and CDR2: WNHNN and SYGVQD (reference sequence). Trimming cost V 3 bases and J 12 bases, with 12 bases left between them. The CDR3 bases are TGCGCCAGCAGTGAAGATCCCCGGGGGCAGTTCTTC. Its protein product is CASSEDPRGQFF.

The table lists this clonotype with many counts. CDR3: CAIARALQETQYF. The CDR3 DNA follows: TGTGCCATCGCCAGGGCCTTACAAGAGACCCAGTACTTC. The rearrangement joins TRBV19 to TRBJ2-5, with D maybe TRBD1 (5 bases). The CDR3 contains 13 residues. V gave up 10 bases and J gave up 2 bases, with 14 bases separating them. Per germline, CDR1 LNHDA and CDR2 SQIVND (reference sequence).

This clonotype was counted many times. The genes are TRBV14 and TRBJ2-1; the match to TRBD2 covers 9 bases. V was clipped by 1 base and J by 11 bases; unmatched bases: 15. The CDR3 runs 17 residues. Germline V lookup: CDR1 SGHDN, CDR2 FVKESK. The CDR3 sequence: CASSQGLGLAGWVKQFF. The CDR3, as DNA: TGTGCCAGCAGCCAAGGTTTAGGGCTAGCGGGATGGGTTAAGCAGTTCTTC.

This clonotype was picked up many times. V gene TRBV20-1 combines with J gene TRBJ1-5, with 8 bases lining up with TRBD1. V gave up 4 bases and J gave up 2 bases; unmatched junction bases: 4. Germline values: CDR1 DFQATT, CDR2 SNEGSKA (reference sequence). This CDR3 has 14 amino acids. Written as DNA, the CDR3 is TGCAGTGCTAACAGGGGGACCCGCAATCAGCCCCAGCATTTT. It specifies CSANRGTRNQPQHF.

In DNA, the CDR3 is TGTGCCAGCAGATCCCTCCGGGACTCCTACGAGCAGTACTTC. Encoded protein: CASRSLRDSYEQYF. J is TRBJ2-7 and V is TRBV28, with a weak D call TRBD2 (5 bases). With 6 bases removed from V and 0 bases from J, the gap between germline ends came to 12 bases. The V gene's germline CDR1 is MDHEN and CDR2 SYDVKM. CDR3 length: 14 amino acids.

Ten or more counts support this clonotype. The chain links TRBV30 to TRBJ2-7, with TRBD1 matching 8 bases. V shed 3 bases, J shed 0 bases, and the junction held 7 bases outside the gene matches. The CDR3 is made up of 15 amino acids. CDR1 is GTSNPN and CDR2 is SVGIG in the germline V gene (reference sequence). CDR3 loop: CAWRPRDRLSYEQYF. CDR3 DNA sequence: TGTGCCTGGAGGCCCCGGGACAGGCTCTCCTACGAGCAGTACTTC. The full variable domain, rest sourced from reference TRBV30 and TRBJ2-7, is SQTIHQWPATLVQPVGSPLSLECTVEGTSNPNLYWYRQAAGRGLQLLFYSVGIGQISSEVPQNLSASRPQDRQFILSSKKLLLSDSGFYLCAWRPRDRLSYEQYFGPGTRLTVT.